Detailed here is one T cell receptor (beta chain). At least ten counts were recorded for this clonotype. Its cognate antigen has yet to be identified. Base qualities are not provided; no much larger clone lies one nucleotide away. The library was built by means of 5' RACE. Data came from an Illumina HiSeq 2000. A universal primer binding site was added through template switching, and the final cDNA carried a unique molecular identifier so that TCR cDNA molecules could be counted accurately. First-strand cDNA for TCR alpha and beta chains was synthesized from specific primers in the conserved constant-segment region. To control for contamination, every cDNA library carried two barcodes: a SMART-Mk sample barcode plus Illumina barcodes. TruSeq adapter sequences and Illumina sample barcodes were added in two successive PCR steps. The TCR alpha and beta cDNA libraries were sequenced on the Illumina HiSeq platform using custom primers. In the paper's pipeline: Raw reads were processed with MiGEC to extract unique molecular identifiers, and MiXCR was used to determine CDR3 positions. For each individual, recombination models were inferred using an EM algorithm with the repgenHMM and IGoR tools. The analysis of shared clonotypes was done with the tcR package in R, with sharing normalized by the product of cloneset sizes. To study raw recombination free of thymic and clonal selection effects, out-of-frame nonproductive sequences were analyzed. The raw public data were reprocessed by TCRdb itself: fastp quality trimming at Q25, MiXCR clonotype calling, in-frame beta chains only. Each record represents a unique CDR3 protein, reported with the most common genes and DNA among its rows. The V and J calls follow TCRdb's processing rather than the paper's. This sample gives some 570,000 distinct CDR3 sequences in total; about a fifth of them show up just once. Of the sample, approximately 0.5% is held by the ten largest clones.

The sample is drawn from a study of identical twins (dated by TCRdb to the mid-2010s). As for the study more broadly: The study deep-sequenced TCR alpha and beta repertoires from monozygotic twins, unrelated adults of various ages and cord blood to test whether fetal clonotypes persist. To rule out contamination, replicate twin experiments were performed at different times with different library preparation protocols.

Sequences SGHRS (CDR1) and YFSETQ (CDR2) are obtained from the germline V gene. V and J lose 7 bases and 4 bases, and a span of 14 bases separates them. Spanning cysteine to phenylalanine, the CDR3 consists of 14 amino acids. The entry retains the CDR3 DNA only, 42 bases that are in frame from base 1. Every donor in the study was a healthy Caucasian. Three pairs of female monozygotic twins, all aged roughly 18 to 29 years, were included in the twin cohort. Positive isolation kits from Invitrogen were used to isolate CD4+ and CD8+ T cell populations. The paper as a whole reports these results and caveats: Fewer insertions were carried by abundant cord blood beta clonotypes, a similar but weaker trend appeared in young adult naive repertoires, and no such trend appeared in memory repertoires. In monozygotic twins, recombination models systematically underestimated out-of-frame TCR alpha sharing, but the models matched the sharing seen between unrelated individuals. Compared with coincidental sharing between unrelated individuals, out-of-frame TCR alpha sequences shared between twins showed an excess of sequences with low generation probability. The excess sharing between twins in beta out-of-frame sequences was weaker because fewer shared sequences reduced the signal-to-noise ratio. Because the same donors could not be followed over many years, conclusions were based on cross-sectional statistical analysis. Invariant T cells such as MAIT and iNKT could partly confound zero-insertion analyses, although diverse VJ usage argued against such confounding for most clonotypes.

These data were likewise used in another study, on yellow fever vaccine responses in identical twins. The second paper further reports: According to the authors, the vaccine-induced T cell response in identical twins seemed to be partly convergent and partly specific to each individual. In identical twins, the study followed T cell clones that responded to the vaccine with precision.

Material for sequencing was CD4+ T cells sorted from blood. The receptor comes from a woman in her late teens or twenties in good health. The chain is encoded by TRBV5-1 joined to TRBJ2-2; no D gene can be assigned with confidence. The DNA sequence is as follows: TGCGCCAGCCACCCGGGTGGAGCCACCGGGGAGCTGTTTTTT. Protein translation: CASHPGGATGELFF.